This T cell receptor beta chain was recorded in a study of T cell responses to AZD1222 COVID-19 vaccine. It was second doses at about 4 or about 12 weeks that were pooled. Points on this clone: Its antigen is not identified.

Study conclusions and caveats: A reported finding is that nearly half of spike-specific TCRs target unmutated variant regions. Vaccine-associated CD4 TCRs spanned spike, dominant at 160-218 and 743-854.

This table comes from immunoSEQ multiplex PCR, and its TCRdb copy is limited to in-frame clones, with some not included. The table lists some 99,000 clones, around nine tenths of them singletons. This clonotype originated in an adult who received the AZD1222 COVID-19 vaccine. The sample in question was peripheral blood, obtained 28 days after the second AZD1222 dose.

The CDR3 region has the DNA TGTGCCATAAACGACAGGACAGGGGAACCTGGGGGGGGCACCGGGGAGCTGTTTTTT. The encoded protein is CAINDRTGEPGGGTGELFF. The chain joins TRBV10-3 to TRBJ2-2, with TRBD1 identical over 9 bases. The CDR3 covers 19 residues. With 9 bases clipped from V and 4 bases from J, the junction kept 21 bases outside the gene matches. Germline values: CDR1 ENHRY, CDR2 SYGVKD.